This TCR beta chain is from a study of CD8+CD57+ T cells in acquired aplastic anemia. A remark on this clonotype: The antigen remains unidentified.

Study-wide results and limits: Patients versus controls showed no significant CD8+ Simpson's diversity difference.

The CDR3 loop spans 11 amino acids. V lost 8 bases and J 5 bases, leaving 9 bases between the germline ends. Germline-derived CDR1 and CDR2 are SNHLY and FYNNEI. Patients chosen for sequencing had shown CD8+CD57+ cell expansion by flow cytometry. The study profiled TCR beta VDJ and CDR3 using genomic DNA as template. TCRdb re-called the reads with MiXCR, one entry per CDR3 protein. This sample has a few hundred thousand distinct CDR3 sequences, with under 50% found just once. This clonotype originated in a human donor with aplastic anemia. The specimen was sorted CD4+, CD8+, or CD8+CD57+ T cells (not recorded which) from PBMCs. The chain employs TRBV2 and TRBJ1-1; tentative D call: TRBD1 (6 bases). CDR3 in amino acids: CASHRETEAFF. The CDR3 DNA reads as TGTGCCAGCCACAGGGAAACTGAAGCTTTCTTT. The full variable domain, with the rest looked up from reference TRBV2 and TRBJ1-1, is EPEVTQTPSHQVTQMGQEVILRCVPISNHLYFYWYRQILGQKVEFLVSFYNNEISEKSEIFDDQFSVERPDGSNFTLKIRSTKLEDSAMYFCASHRETEAFFGQGTRLTVV.